The 20 T cell receptor beta chains listed next were all sequenced from one sample in a study of CD4 T cells in relation to SARS-CoV-2 and coronaviruses. Before the COVID-19 pandemic, during about 2011-2019, CD4+ T cells were taken from unexposed donors. CD4+ T cells were isolated from the cells after around 9 days of culture. Sequenced by immunoSEQ multiplex PCR; TCRdb stores in-frame clones only, minus some. The repertoire holds 15,000 to 20,000 clones, with 65% to 80% as singletons. What these receptors recognize is not known. Sequencing was performed on CD4+ T cells from PBMCs, cultured in vitro. The receptors were sampled from a human donor in good health.

The V gene is TRBV28, the J gene TRBJ2-2; the match to TRBD1 covers 9 bases. The CDR3 has 14 residues. The V segment lost 5 bases and the J segment 6 bases; nucleotides outside the gene matches: 4. Germline assignment: CDR1 MDHEN and CDR2 SYDVKM. This CDR3 is CASSRQGGAGELFF. The CDR3 coding sequence is TGTGCCAGCAGTAGACAGGGGGGGGCCGGGGAGCTGTTTTTT. Together with reference TRBV28 and TRBJ2-2, the CDR3 gives the full variable domain: DVKVTQSSRYLVKRTGEKVFLECVQDMDHENMFWYRQDPGLGLRLIYFSYDVKMKEKGDIPEGYSVSREKKERFSLILESASTNQTSMYLCASSRQGGAGELFFGEGSRLTVL.

This clone was picked up a small number of times. The rearrangement uses TRBV12-3 or TRBV12-4 and TRBJ2-2; D is uncertain. V was pared by 8 bases and J by 6 bases, with 13 bases between. CDR3 length: 13 residues. CDR3 coding DNA: TGTGCCAGCTACTTCCTTCAGGCCGGGGAGCTGTTTTTT. This codes for CASYFLQAGELFF.

This clone was detected once. This chain uses TRBV29-1 with TRBJ1-1; tentative D call: TRBD1 (6 bases). From germline, CDR1 is SQVTM and CDR2 ANQGSEA. V lost 4 bases to trimming and J lost 1 base, with 10 bases between them. This CDR3 is built from 13 residues. The CDR3 spells CSVARDKNTEAFF. The DNA of the CDR3 is TGCAGCGTTGCCCGGGACAAGAACACTGAAGCTTTCTTT.

The J gene is TRBJ1-6, the V gene TRBV3-1 (or the pseudogene TRBV3-2); a weak D match, TRBD1 (5 bases). CDR1 and CDR2 from the germline V gene are LGHDT and YNNKEL (reference sequence). V was cut by 1 base and J by 6 bases, with 10 bases left in between. CDR3 length: 15 residues. CDR3 bases: TGTGCCAGCAGCCAAGGCCAGGGACTTAATTCACCCCTCCACTTT. Its translation is CASSQGQGLNSPLHF.

This clone was counted only a few times. The chain combines TRBV19 with TRBJ2-1, with 7 positions matching TRBD2. The CDR3 loop spans 17 amino acids. The V gene end was trimmed by 1 base and the J gene end by 7 bases; junction bases not matched to a gene: 13. Germline V gene sequence: CDR1 LNHDA, CDR2 SQIVND (reference sequence). The CDR3 sequence is CASSIVGLVIFKNEQFF. As DNA, the CDR3 is TGTGCCAGTAGTATAGTAGGACTAGTGATCTTTAAAAATGAGCAGTTCTTC.

The gene calls are TRBV4-1 and TRBJ2-1; maybe TRBD2 (5 bases). V lost 0 bases to trimming and J lost 2 bases, with 11 bases between them. The germline V gene has CDR1 MGHRA and CDR2 YSYEKL. The CDR3 loop spans 16 amino acids. The CDR3 sequence: CASSQDSDGPYNEQFF. The CDR3 DNA reads as TGCGCCAGCAGCCAAGATAGCGACGGACCCTACAATGAGCAGTTCTTC.

This chain connects TRBV6-1 to TRBJ1-6; possibly TRBD1 for D (5 bases). Germline V gives CDR1 MNHNS, CDR2 SASEGT. The CDR3 consists of 14 residues. V shed 3 bases and J shed 11 bases, with 14 bases lying between them. The DNA for the CDR3 is TGTGCCAGCAGTGACCAGGGCTTCGGGGCACCCCTCCACTTT. Amino acids: CASSDQGFGAPLHF.

The chain has TRBV19 and TRBJ2-7; TRBD1 matches 8 bases. V lost 8 bases and J lost 6; bases outside the gene matches: 9. This CDR3 spans 13 amino acids. The germline gives CDR1 LNHDA, CDR2 SQIVND (reference sequence). The CDR3 sequence is CASQRDRFGEQYF. The CDR3 coding sequence is TGTGCCAGTCAGAGGGACAGGTTTGGCGAGCAGTACTTC.

The genes are TRBV18 and TRBJ2-2, with 7 bases identical to TRBD1. Germline-derived CDR1 and CDR2 are KGHSH and LQKENI. The CDR3 sequence is 14 residues long. J was trimmed by 4 bases and V by 5 bases; bases with no gene match: 4. The CDR3 DNA sequence: TGTGCCAGCTCAGCGGACAGGTCCACCGGGGAGCTGTTTTTT. Amino acids: CASSADRSTGELFF.

This chain connects TRBV5-4 to TRBJ1-4; 7 bases match TRBD1. Germline lookup yields CDR1 SGHNT and CDR2 YYREEE (reference sequence). The CDR3 contains 13 residues. V gave up 4 bases and J gave up 6 bases; unmatched junction bases: 3. In DNA form, the CDR3 reads TGTGCCAGCAGCGTCGGGACAGATGAAAAACTGTTTTTT. Protein product: CASSVGTDEKLFF.

This chain links TRBV6-5 with TRBJ2-4, with TRBD1 as a possible D gene (6 bases). The ends were cut back, 8 bases at V and 3 bases at J, with 14 bases in the middle. Germline lookup yields CDR1 MNHEY and CDR2 SVGAGI. The CDR3 runs 14 residues. The CDR3 nucleotides are TGTGCCAGCGAGGGGCAGGGGAGCAAAAACATTCAGTACTTC. Protein product: CASEGQGSKNIQYF.

This clone was observed a handful of times. The identical CDR3 is also encoded by other nucleotide sequences in the sample. The chain carries TRBV19 and TRBJ1-1; D is unresolved. V lost 5 bases to trimming and J lost 1 base, with 2 bases between them. CDR1 LNHDA and CDR2 SQIVND come from the germline V gene (reference sequence). The CDR3 length is 11 residues. The CDR3 DNA is TGTGCCAGTAGTGAGAACACTGAAGCTTTCTTT. Protein sequence: CASSENTEAFF.

V usage is TRBV5-1 and J usage is TRBJ2-7, with D possibly being TRBD1 or TRBD2 (5 bases each). Germline CDR1 reads SGHRS; CDR2 reads YFSETQ. This CDR3 spans 14 amino acids. The V end was cut by 0 bases, the J end by 2 bases, with 9 bases between. CDR3 in DNA: TGCGCCAGCAGCTTGGATTGGGGACCCTACGAGCAGTACTTC. Its translation is CASSLDWGPYEQYF.

The chain has TRBV5-1 and TRBJ2-5; 7 bases are shared with TRBD1. Germline assignment: CDR1 SGHRS and CDR2 YFSETQ. This CDR3 is 15 amino acids long. Unmatched junction bases numbered 13, after V lost 4 bases and J lost 7 bases. This CDR3 reads CASSLDQTGTGTQYF. The CDR3 bases are TGCGCCAGCAGCCTGGACCAGACAGGGACCGGGACCCAGTACTTC.

This rearrangement joins TRBV28 to TRBJ2-7, with no clear D. Germline values: CDR1 MDHEN, CDR2 SYDVKM. Trimming pared 5 bases from V and 6 bases from J, leaving 11 bases between. The CDR3 length is 12 residues. This CDR3 is CASSVVGGEQYF. The CDR3 DNA sequence: TGTGCCAGCAGTGTCGTAGGCGGCGAGCAGTACTTC.

The chain has TRBV7-9 and TRBJ1-1; D is unclear. CDR1 is SEHNR, CDR2 FQNEAQ, per germline (reference sequence). This CDR3 comprises 13 residues. Trimming took off 6 bases at V and 10 bases at J, with 18 bases between the two ends. CDR3 in DNA: TGTGCCAGCAGAATAGGGCAAGGGAGGCCAGCTTTCTTT. Its translation: CASRIGQGRPAFF.

The V and J genes are TRBV18 and TRBJ1-5; D is ambiguous. This CDR3 has 15 amino acids. Per the germline V gene, CDR1 is KGHSH and CDR2 is LQKENI. Between the trimmed V and J ends, which lost 3 bases and 2 bases, there was a span of 11 bases. This chain's CDR3 is CASSPAIGGNQPQHF. In nucleotides, the CDR3 is TGTGCCAGCTCACCCGCCATTGGGGGCAATCAGCCCCAGCATTTT.

This chain joins TRBV30 and TRBJ2-5; 9 bases are shared with TRBD1. This CDR3 is built from 11 residues. V shed 0 bases and J 14 bases; nucleotides not matched to a gene: 4. CDR1 is GTSNPN and CDR2 is SVGIG in the germline V gene (reference sequence). In DNA, the CDR3 is TGTGCCTGGAGTGTAAGGGACAGGGCCTACTTC. Translating gives CAWSVRDRAYF.

This clone was picked up one time. The chain combines TRBV24-1 with TRBJ1-5; possibly TRBD1 for D (5 bases). V dropped 8 bases and J dropped 3 bases, with 10 bases sitting between them. The CDR3 has 13 residues. CDR1 and CDR2 from the germline V gene are KGHDR and SFDVKD. The CDR3 region is CATNQGNNQPQHF. The CDR3 DNA sequence: TGTGCCACCAATCAGGGCAACAATCAGCCCCAGCATTTT.

The chain carries TRBV28 and TRBJ1-1, with D possibly being TRBD1 (6 bases). Germline assignment: CDR1 MDHEN and CDR2 SYDVKM. V lost 2 bases to trimming and J lost 7 bases, with 14 bases between them. The CDR3 is 14 residues long. As DNA, the CDR3 is TGTGCCAGCAGTTTACCCACAGGGTTGGGTGAAGCTTTCTTT. This encodes CASSLPTGLGEAFF.